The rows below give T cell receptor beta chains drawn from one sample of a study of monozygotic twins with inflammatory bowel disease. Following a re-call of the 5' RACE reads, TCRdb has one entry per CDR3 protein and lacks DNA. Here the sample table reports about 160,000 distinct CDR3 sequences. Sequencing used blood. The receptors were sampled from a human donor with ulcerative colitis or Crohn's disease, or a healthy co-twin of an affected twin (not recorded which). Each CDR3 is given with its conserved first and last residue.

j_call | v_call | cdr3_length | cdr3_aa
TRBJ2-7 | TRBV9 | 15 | CASSVGSPSSYEQYF
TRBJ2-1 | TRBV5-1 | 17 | CASSLAGGGRASNEQFF
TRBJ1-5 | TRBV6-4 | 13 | CASSREGGQPQHF
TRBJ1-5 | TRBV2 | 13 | CASGVYSNQPQHF
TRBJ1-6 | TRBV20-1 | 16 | CSARDPRQGLNSPLHF
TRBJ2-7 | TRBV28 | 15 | CASSLYGTGSYEQYF
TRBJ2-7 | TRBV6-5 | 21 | CASSPRKGTSGRAPSSDEQYF
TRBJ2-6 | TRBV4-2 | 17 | CASSPGQPYSGANVLTF
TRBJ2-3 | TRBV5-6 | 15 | CASIPRAVSTDTQYF
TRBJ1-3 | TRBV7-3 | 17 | CASSLSGTGISGNTIYF
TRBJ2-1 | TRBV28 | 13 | CASSLRGVREQFF